Listed here are 6 T cell receptor beta chains from one sample, sequenced in a study of neurological immune-mediated disorders. TCRdb passed the 5' RACE reads through MiXCR, listing each CDR3 protein once. Of around 40,000 distinct CDR3 sequences listed, about 13% are singletons. The sequencing sample was made of PBMCs. These receptors all come from a female donor in good health.

This clonotype was picked up many times. The chain is built from TRBV10-1 and TRBJ2-3, with 10 bases matching TRBD2. Germline-derived CDR1 and CDR2 are WNHNN and SYGVQD (reference sequence). Trimming removed 0 bases from V and 1 base from J; junction bases left unmatched: 1. The CDR3 has 16 residues. The CDR3 loop reads CASSESTSGGTDTQYF. The CDR3 DNA reads TGCGCCAGCAGTGAGTCTACTAGCGGGGGCACAGATACGCAGTATTTT.

This clonotype showed up many times. The chain links TRBV20-1 to TRBJ1-2, with D possibly matching TRBD1 (6 bases). The CDR3 is 12 residues long. Germline V gene data show CDR1 as DFQATT and CDR2 as SNEGSKA (reference sequence). Between the trimmed V and J ends, which lost 3 bases and 1 base, there was a span of 6 bases. CDR3 protein: CSARDSNYGYTF. CDR3 coding DNA: TGCAGTGCTAGGGACAGTAACTATGGCTACACCTTC.

This clonotype was observed many times. The chain has TRBV20-1 and TRBJ2-1; TRBD2 matches 8 bases. Germline V gives CDR1 DFQATT, CDR2 SNEGSKA (reference sequence). J gave up 10 bases and V 0 bases, and 14 bases lay outside the gene matches. The CDR3 has 16 residues. This chain's CDR3 is CSAREGRGGPRGEQFF. CDR3 coding DNA: TGCAGTGCTAGAGAAGGACGGGGGGGCCCTCGAGGAGAGCAGTTCTTC.

This clonotype appeared many times. The CDR3 sequence is CASSYRSGANGGSPLHF. CDR3 bases: TGTGCCAGCAGCTACAGATCAGGGGCTAATGGGGGTTCACCCCTCCACTTT. This chain uses TRBV7-8 with TRBJ1-6, with D maybe TRBD1 (6 bases). CDR1 SGHVS and CDR2 FQNEAQ come from the germline V gene. The CDR3 length is 17 residues. The V and J ends lost 4 bases and 9 bases respectively, with 22 bases between them.

The chain recombines TRBV5-5 with TRBJ2-7, with D perhaps matching TRBD1 (5 bases). The CDR3 consists of 15 residues. CDR1 is SGHKS and CDR2 is YYEKEE in the germline V gene (reference sequence). The V and J ends lost 0 bases and 5 bases respectively, with 15 bases between them. CDR3 in amino acids: CASSLERQGSHEQYF. CDR3 DNA sequence: TGTGCCAGCAGCTTGGAACGGCAGGGTTCCCACGAGCAGTACTTC.

This clonotype was found many times. V is TRBV9 and J is TRBJ1-2, with 9 bases matching TRBD1. Germline CDR1 and CDR2: SGDLS and YYNGEE. Germline trimming cut 4 bases from V and 1 base from J; bases unmatched to any gene: 5. This CDR3 is built from 15 residues. CDR3 sequence reads: CASSPLGQGNYGYTF. For the CDR3, the DNA is TGTGCCAGCAGCCCATTGGGACAGGGTAACTATGGCTACACCTTC.